The rows below give T cell receptor beta chains drawn from one sample of a study of T-cell memory formation after mild COVID-19. MiXCR, applied by TCRdb to the 5' RACE reads, yields one record per CDR3 protein. Of some 210,000 distinct CDR3 sequences detected, around 26% appear once; the ten largest clones hold roughly an eighth. Sample: PBMCs or a T cell subset sorted from them (not recorded which). These receptor sequences come from an adult woman who had mild COVID-19 (a few samples of this study predate the infection). Cell type and time point are not known. The CDR3 runs from the conserved cysteine through the conserved F or W. D genes are given only for firm matches. Size values are once, few and many counts, or a class for expanded clones, and some rows have none.

d_call,j_call,clone_size,v_call,cdr3_aa,cdr3_nt
TRBD1,TRBJ2-7,many,TRBV6-5,CASSPLRDRISYEQYF,TGTGCCAGCAGTCCACTCAGGGACAGGATCTCCTACGAGCAGTACTTC
-,TRBJ2-5,-,TRBV12-3/TRBV12-4,CASEGSTGPETQYF,TGTGCCTCTGAGGGAAGCACGGGGCCAGAGACCCAGTACTTC
-,TRBJ1-1,-,TRBV20-1,CSARDSSKPKNTEAFF,TGCAGTGCTAGAGATTCGTCGAAACCGAAGAACACTGAAGCTTTCTTT
-,TRBJ2-1,few,TRBV19,CASSIGTALSYNEQFF,TGTGCCAGTAGTATAGGTACAGCCCTTTCCTACAATGAGCAGTTCTTC
TRBD2,TRBJ2-3,few,TRBV7-6,CASSLGLAGKTDTQYF,TGTGCCAGCAGCTTAGGGCTAGCGGGAAAGACAGATACGCAGTATTTT
-,TRBJ1-5,-,TRBV20-1,CSARDGGEVGNQPQHF,TGCAGTGCTAGAGATGGCGGGGAGGTCGGCAATCAGCCCCAGCATTTT
-,TRBJ2-3,-,TRBV4-2,CASSARDTQYF,TGTGCCAGCTCCGCTCGGGATACGCAGTATTTT
TRBD1,TRBJ2-5,-,TRBV7-6,CASSPRRLGQGDGTQYF,TGTGCCAGCAGCCCCAGAAGGTTGGGACAGGGAGATGGGACCCAGTACTTC
TRBD1,TRBJ1-2,-,TRBV19,CASSIQQGTPYGYTF,TGTGCCAGTAGTATACAACAGGGGACCCCCTATGGCTACACCTTC
TRBD2,TRBJ2-1,-,TRBV20-1,CSARGTSGTRIDEQFF,TGCAGTGCTAGAGGTACGTCCGGGACTAGAATAGATGAGCAGTTCTTC
TRBD1,TRBJ2-7,-,TRBV18,CASSPPGQGRNEQYF,TGTGCCAGCTCACCTCCGGGACAGGGGCGAAACGAGCAGTACTTC
-,TRBJ2-7,few,TRBV7-9,CASSQGGPRGYEQYF,TGTGCCAGCAGCCAAGGGGGGCCCAGGGGCTACGAGCAGTACTTC
TRBD1,TRBJ1-1,once,TRBV12-3/TRBV12-4,CASTRGLNTEAFF,TGTGCCAGCACTAGGGGGCTGAACACTGAAGCTTTCTTT
TRBD1,TRBJ1-5,-,TRBV12-3/TRBV12-4,CASRGQGDQPQHF,TGTGCCAGCAGGGGACAGGGCGATCAGCCCCAGCATTTT
-,TRBJ2-1,few,TRBV3-1,CASSQGKSSYNEQFF,TGTGCCAGCAGCCAAGGTAAAAGCTCGTACAATGAGCAGTTCTTC
-,TRBJ2-1,-,TRBV5-4,CASSVIGGRDNEQFF,TGTGCCAGCAGCGTTATCGGGGGCCGAGACAATGAGCAGTTCTTC
-,TRBJ1-6,-,TRBV20-1,CSAVGGNSPLHF,TGCAGTGCTGTAGGGGGTAATTCACCCCTCCACTTT
TRBD1,TRBJ1-2,-,TRBV10-3,CAASFGAGGTGDGYTF,TGTGCCGCCTCCTTTGGCGCAGGGGGAACTGGGGATGGCTACACCTTC
TRBD1,TRBJ2-7,few,TRBV5-1,CASSSGQGSPYEQYF,TGCGCCAGCAGCTCGGGACAGGGGTCCCCCTACGAGCAGTACTTC
-,TRBJ1-1,-,TRBV9,CASSLQGDGEAFF,TGTGCCAGCAGCCTACAGGGAGACGGTGAAGCTTTCTTT
-,TRBJ2-7,-,TRBV6-6,CASSGPRPQPRDEQYF,TGTGCCAGCAGCGGGCCACGGCCCCAACCACGGGACGAGCAGTACTTC
TRBD1,TRBJ2-2,-,TRBV5-1,CASSLGPTGDTGELFF,TGCGCCAGCAGTCTCGGGCCTACAGGGGACACCGGGGAGCTGTTTTTT
-,TRBJ2-3,-,TRBV10-3,CPPDPEIDRATDTQYF,TGTCCCCCGGACCCAGAGATTGATCGCGCCACAGATACGCAGTATTTT
TRBD1,TRBJ2-1,many,TRBV5-1,CASSPRDRTTYLGSYNEQFF,TGCGCCAGCAGCCCACGGGACAGAACCACCTACCTGGGCTCCTACAATGAGCAGTTCTTC
TRBD1,TRBJ1-6,-,TRBV4-1,CASSQGGTGYNSPLHF,TGCGCCAGCAGCCAAGGCGGGACAGGGTATAATTCACCCCTCCACTTT
TRBD1,TRBJ2-5,-,TRBV20-1,CSAKQGARETQYF,TGCAGTGCCAAACAGGGGGCGCGGGAGACCCAGTACTTC
-,TRBJ2-3,few,TRBV12-3/TRBV12-4,CASSFVESTAQYF,TGTGCCAGCAGTTTCGTTGAGAGTACAGCGCAGTATTTT
-,TRBJ1-1,-,TRBV7-8,CASRGHPFRVNTEAFF,TGTGCCAGCAGGGGGCACCCATTTAGGGTGAACACTGAAGCTTTCTTT
TRBD1,TRBJ1-1,-,TRBV30,CAWSPPLTGRKGTEAFF,TGTGCCTGGAGTCCCCCGTTGACAGGGAGGAAGGGCACTGAAGCTTTCTTT
TRBD2,TRBJ2-5,-,TRBV11-2,CASSLLAGEYQETQYF,TGTGCCAGCAGCTTATTGGCGGGGGAGTACCAAGAGACCCAGTACTTC
-,TRBJ1-4,-,TRBV5-6,CASSIRRGATNEKLFF,TGTGCCAGCAGCATCCGAAGGGGAGCAACTAATGAAAAACTGTTTTTT
TRBD1,TRBJ1-1,-,TRBV20-1,CSAVLRDRVTEAFF,TGCAGTGCTGTGCTCCGGGACAGGGTCACTGAAGCTTTCTTT
-,TRBJ2-2,-,TRBV24-1,CATSHPVRTGELFF,TGTGCCACCAGCCACCCAGTCCGCACCGGGGAGCTGTTTTTT
-,TRBJ2-2,-,TRBV20-1,CSARVDSNIRIKNTGELFF,TGCAGTGCTAGGGTGGACAGCAATATAAGAATTAAGAACACCGGGGAGCTGTTTTTT
-,TRBJ2-1,few,TRBV4-3,CASSHNPGIGGGEQFF,TGCGCCAGCAGCCACAATCCGGGCATAGGAGGGGGTGAGCAGTTCTTC
TRBD1,TRBJ1-2,-,TRBV19,CASQKTGTHGYTF,TGTGCCAGCCAAAAGACAGGGACCCATGGCTACACCTTC
-,TRBJ1-5,-,TRBV20-1,CSAVRGFPQPQHF,TGCAGTGCTGTGCGGGGGTTTCCTCAGCCCCAGCATTTT
-,TRBJ2-1,few,TRBV7-3,CASSLDSSAYNEQFF,TGTGCCAGCAGCTTGGACAGCTCGGCCTACAATGAGCAGTTCTTC
-,TRBJ1-1,-,TRBV4-3,CASSQELGLPNTEAFF,TGCGCCAGCAGCCAAGAGCTCGGTCTCCCGAACACTGAAGCTTTCTTT
-,TRBJ2-1,-,TRBV24-1,CATSDLSLSYNEQFF,TGTGCCACCAGTGATTTATCCCTCTCCTACAATGAGCAGTTCTTC
-,TRBJ2-3,-,TRBV18,CASSPIPLDTQYF,TGTGCCAGCTCACCGATCCCGTTAGATACGCAGTATTTT
-,TRBJ2-7,-,TRBV24-1,CATSDSTGPYEQYF,TGTGCCACCAGTGACTCCACAGGGCCCTACGAGCAGTACTTC
-,TRBJ2-7,-,TRBV11-2,CASSFGSSGEQYF,TGTGCCAGCAGCTTCGGGTCCTCTGGCGAGCAGTACTTC
-,TRBJ2-7,-,TRBV7-9,CASSPRAEDGSYEQYF,TGTGCCAGCAGCCCGAGGGCCGAAGATGGGTCCTACGAGCAGTACTTC
TRBD1,TRBJ2-7,-,TRBV4-2,CASSQDQWGQGYEQYF,TGTGCCAGCAGCCAAGATCAGTGGGGACAGGGGTACGAGCAGTACTTC
-,TRBJ2-1,-,TRBV7-9,CASSFDSREQFF,TGTGCCAGCAGCTTTGACTCGCGGGAGCAGTTCTTC
-,TRBJ2-2,-,TRBV25-1,CASSEHLTGELFF,TGTGCCAGCTCCGAGCATTTGACCGGGGAGCTGTTTTTT
TRBD1,TRBJ1-6,many,TRBV5-1,CASSFDRGGYNSPLHF,TGCGCCAGCAGCTTTGACAGGGGCGGCTATAATTCACCCCTCCACTTT
-,TRBJ1-2,-,TRBV27,CASSLSWGVNYGYTF,TGTGCCAGCAGTTTATCGTGGGGTGTTAACTATGGCTACACCTTC
-,TRBJ2-2,-,TRBV12-3/TRBV12-4,CATTLTGRLFF,TGTGCCACCACATTGACAGGTCGGCTGTTTTTT
-,TRBJ2-3,many,TRBV2,CASLMDGSTDTQYF,TGTGCCAGCCTAATGGACGGTAGCACAGATACGCAGTATTTT
-,TRBJ2-1,-,TRBV4-2,CASSQDWTSYNEQFF,TGTGCCAGCAGCCAAGATTGGACTTCCTACAATGAGCAGTTCTTC
-,TRBJ1-4,-,TRBV5-1,CASSLMAVDQMNEKLFF,TGCGCCAGCAGCTTGATGGCAGTGGATCAAATGAATGAAAAACTGTTTTTT
TRBD1,TRBJ2-5,-,TRBV9,CASSVGTGGVETQYF,TGTGCCAGCAGCGTAGGGACAGGGGGCGTAGAGACCCAGTACTTC
-,TRBJ1-1,once,TRBV7-9,CASTIQGRYTEAFF,TGTGCCAGCACCATACAGGGACGGTACACTGAAGCTTTCTTT
TRBD2,TRBJ2-3,-,TRBV12-3/TRBV12-4,CASSFSDWVAGGPDTQYF,TGTGCCAGCAGTTTTTCGGACTGGGTGGCGGGAGGGCCAGATACGCAGTATTTT
TRBD2,TRBJ2-7,few,TRBV20-1,CSARSFSSGGSYEQYF,TGCAGTGCTAGATCTTTTTCTAGCGGGGGGAGCTACGAGCAGTACTTC
-,TRBJ1-2,-,TRBV5-1,CASSLQGGLYGYTF,TGCGCCAGCAGCTTGCAAGGGGGGCTCTATGGCTACACCTTC